The next 5 T cell receptor beta chains were all read from a single sample in a study of cytomegalovirus exposure and HLA in healthy donors. It was with 60 Vbeta and 13 Jbeta primers that the PCR ran. The table came from immunoSEQ multiplex PCR; TCRdb's copy has only in-frame clones and leaves some out. The table lists about 120,000 clones, less than 10% of them singletons, with approximately 6.6% in the top ten. Sequencing was carried out using PBMCs. Every receptor here comes from a woman aged 40 to 49 in good health and CMV-seropositive.

This clone has just a few counts. The chain has TRBV6-6 and TRBJ1-6, with 8 positions matching TRBD1. With 6 bases clipped from V and 6 bases from J, the junction kept 4 bases outside the gene matches. Germline CDR1 is MNHNY and CDR2 is SVGAGI (reference sequence). This CDR3 is 14 amino acids long. The CDR3 bases are TGTGCCAGCAGGCTCGGACAGGGTAATTCACCCCTCCACTTT. It codes for CASRLGQGNSPLHF.

This clone was observed a few times. The chain combines TRBV11-2 with TRBJ1-4, with D uncertain. The V and J ends lost 4 bases and 4 bases respectively, with 10 bases between them. CDR1 and CDR2 from the germline V gene are SGHAT and FQNNGV. The CDR3 consists of 14 residues. Here the CDR3 reads CASSSDLFNEKLFF. DNA of the CDR3: TGTGCCAGCAGCTCGGACTTATTTAATGAAAAACTGTTTTTT.

This clone was counted many times. It is likely a read error, because the conserved phenylalanine at the end of the CDR3 is missing. The DNA is left out, because the CDR3 cannot be placed on it with certainty; the CDR3 is given as TCRdb lists it. This chain uses TRBV30 with TRBJ2-7; the table gives TRBD2 as D, unverified against the DNA. The CDR3 totals 11 residues, both ends included. CDR1 is GTSNPN and CDR2 is SVGIG in the germline V gene (reference sequence). CDR3 residues: CAWSDPTGYRL.

The chain joins TRBV29-1 to TRBJ1-1, with 9 bases aligning to TRBD1. Germline CDR1 reads SQVTM; CDR2 reads ANQGSEA. The CDR3 covers 13 residues. V gave up 5 bases and J gave up 3 bases; unmatched junction bases: 4. The CDR3 DNA follows: TGCAGCGTTAGAACAGGGGGCCACACTGAAGCTTTCTTT. Amino acids: CSVRTGGHTEAFF.

This clone was seen ten or more times. This rearrangement joins TRBV4-1 to TRBJ2-1, with D perhaps matching TRBD2 (5 bases). Germline assignment: CDR1 MGHRA and CDR2 YSYEKL. Trimming left V 4 bases short and J 6 bases short, with 16 bases between. CDR3 length: 15 residues. CDR3 region: CASSPPLTLVNEQFF. In DNA form, the CDR3 reads TGCGCCAGCAGCCCACCTCTTACACTAGTCAATGAGCAGTTCTTC.